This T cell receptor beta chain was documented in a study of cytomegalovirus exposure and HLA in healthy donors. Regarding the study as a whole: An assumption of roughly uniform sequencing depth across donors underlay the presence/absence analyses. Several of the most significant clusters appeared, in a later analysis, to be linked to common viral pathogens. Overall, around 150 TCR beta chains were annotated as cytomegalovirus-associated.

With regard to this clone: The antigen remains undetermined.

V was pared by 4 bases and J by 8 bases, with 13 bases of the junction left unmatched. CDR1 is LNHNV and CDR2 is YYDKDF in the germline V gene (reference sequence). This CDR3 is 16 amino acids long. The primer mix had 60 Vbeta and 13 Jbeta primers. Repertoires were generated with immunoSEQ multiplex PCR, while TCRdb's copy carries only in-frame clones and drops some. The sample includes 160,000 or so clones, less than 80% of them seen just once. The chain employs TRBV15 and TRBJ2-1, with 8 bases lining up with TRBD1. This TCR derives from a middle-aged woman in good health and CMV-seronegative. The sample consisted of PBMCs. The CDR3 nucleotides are TGTGCCACCAGCACTCATGGACAGGGAAATGCAGATGAGCAGTTCTTC. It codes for CATSTHGQGNADEQFF.